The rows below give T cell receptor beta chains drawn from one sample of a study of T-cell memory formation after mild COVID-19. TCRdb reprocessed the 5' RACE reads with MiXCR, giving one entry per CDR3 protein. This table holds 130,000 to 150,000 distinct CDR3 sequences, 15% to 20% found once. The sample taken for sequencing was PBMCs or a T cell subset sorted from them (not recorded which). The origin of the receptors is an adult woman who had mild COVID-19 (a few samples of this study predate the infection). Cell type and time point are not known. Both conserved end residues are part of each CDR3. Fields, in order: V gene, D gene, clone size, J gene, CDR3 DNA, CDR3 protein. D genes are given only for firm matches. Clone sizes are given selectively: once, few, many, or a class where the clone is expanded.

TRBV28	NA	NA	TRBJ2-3	TGTGCCAGCGGATCACAGGCGAGCACAGATACGCAGTATTTT	CASGSQASTDTQYF
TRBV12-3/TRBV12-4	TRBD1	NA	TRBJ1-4	TGTGCCAGCAGTTTGGGGACAGGAGCGACTAATGAAAAACTGTTTTTT	CASSLGTGATNEKLFF
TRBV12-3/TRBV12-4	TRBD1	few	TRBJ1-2	TGTGCCAGCAGTTTAAGGAGAGACAGGGCTAACTATGGCTACACCTTC	CASSLRRDRANYGYTF
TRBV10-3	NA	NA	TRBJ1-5	TGTGCCATCAGTGAGGCAGGCGACAATCAGCCCCAGCATTTT	CAISEAGDNQPQHF
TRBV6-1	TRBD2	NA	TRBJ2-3	TGTGCCAGCAGTGCCTCTAGCGGGGGGGCATCGACAGATACGCAGTATTTT	CASSASSGGASTDTQYF
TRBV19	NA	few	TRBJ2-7	TGTGCCAGTGCCCCCTCGCAAGGCGGGGCCTACGAGCAGTACTTC	CASAPSQGGAYEQYF
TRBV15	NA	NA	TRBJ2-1	TGTGCCACCAGCAGAGATGTTGCCGCCGTTGAGCAGTTCTTC	CATSRDVAAVEQFF
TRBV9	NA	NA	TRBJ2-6	TGTGCCAGCAGCCAAGGACAGATCTCTGGGGCCAACGTCCTGACTTTC	CASSQGQISGANVLTF
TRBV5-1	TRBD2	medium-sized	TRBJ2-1	TGCGCCAGCAGCTTGGCGGGGGGGTATATGTATGAGCAGTTCTTC	CASSLAGGYMYEQFF
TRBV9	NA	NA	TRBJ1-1	TGTGCCAGCAGCCCCGGACCCAATGATTGGAACACTGAAGCTTTCTTT	CASSPGPNDWNTEAFF
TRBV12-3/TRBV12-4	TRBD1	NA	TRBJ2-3	TGTGCCAGCAGTTTAGGGGACAGGGGGAGTTCTGGAGATACGCAGTATTTT	CASSLGDRGSSGDTQYF
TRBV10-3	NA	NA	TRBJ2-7	TGTGCCATCAGTGAGATGGCAGGGGGGAACGAGCAGTACTTC	CAISEMAGGNEQYF
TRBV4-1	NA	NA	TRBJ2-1	TGCGCCAGCAGCCAACAGAGGGGAATCGACAATGAGCAGTTCTTC	CASSQQRGIDNEQFF
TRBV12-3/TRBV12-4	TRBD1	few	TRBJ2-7	TGTGCCAGCAGACCGTTACAGGGGAGCTACGAGCAGTACTTC	CASRPLQGSYEQYF
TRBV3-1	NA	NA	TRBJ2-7	TGTGCCAGCAGCGAGACAGGACTCTCCTACGAGCAGTACTTC	CASSETGLSYEQYF
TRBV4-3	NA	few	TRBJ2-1	TGCGCCAGCAGCCAAGAGGGACACCGGTTCTTC	CASSQEGHRFF
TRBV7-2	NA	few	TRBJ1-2	TGTGCCAGCACCACCGGTACCGGATTTAACTATGGCTACACCTTC	CASTTGTGFNYGYTF
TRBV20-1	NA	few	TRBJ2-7	TGCAGTGCTAGCCCGTGGGTGGGACCGAGCTCCTACGAGCAGTACTTC	CSASPWVGPSSYEQYF
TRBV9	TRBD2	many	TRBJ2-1	TGTGCCAGCAGCTCGAGACTAGCGGGAGGGGTCAATGAGCAGTTCTTC	CASSSRLAGGVNEQFF
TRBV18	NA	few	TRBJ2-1	TGTGCCAGCTCACCAGAAAGTGAGCAGTTCTTC	CASSPESEQFF
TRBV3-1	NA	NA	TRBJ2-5	TGTGCCAGCAGCCAACCTCCGGGGGAAGAGACCCAGTACTTC	CASSQPPGEETQYF
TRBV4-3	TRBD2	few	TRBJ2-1	TGCGCCAGCAGCCAAGATTTGCCTAGCGGGGCGAGCTCCTACAATGAGCAGTTCTTC	CASSQDLPSGASSYNEQFF
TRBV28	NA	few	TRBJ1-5	TGTGCCAGCGGACGAAGTAGGGCCCAGCATTTT	CASGRSRAQHF
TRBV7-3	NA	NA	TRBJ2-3	TGTGCCAGCAGCCAGTCGGGGAGGCAGTATTTT	CASSQSGRQYF
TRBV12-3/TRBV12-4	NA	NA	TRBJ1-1	TGTGCCAGCAGGACAAGGAACACTGAAGCTTTCTTT	CASRTRNTEAFF
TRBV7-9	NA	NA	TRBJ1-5	TGTGCCAGCAGCTTAGAGTCCGGGGGGCCCAATCAGCCCCAGCATTTT	CASSLESGGPNQPQHF
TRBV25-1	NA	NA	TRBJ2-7	TGTGCCAGCAGTGAAGTCTACTACGAGCAGTACTTC	CASSEVYYEQYF
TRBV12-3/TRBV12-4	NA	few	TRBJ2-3	TGTGCCAGCAGTTTAGTAGGAGGGAGCGTAAGAACAGATACGCAGTATTTT	CASSLVGGSVRTDTQYF
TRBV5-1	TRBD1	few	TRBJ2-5	TGCGCCAGCACAAACCCCAGGGGGCCAGAGACCCAGTACTTC	CASTNPRGPETQYF
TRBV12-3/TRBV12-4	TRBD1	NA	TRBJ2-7	TGTGCCAGCAGTTTACCTTCGGGACAGGGTAGCGACGAGCAGTACTTC	CASSLPSGQGSDEQYF
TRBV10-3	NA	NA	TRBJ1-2	TGTGCCATCAGGAGTGGCCACGGCGGAGCTGGCTACACCTTC	CAIRSGHGGAGYTF
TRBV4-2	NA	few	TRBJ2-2	TGTGCCAGCAGCCAAGATCCCCGACCCAGCTTGGGCACCGGGGAGCTGTTTTTT	CASSQDPRPSLGTGELFF
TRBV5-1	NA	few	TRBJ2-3	TGCGCCAGCAGCTCGCGGGCCTCTCTAAGCACAGATACGCAGTATTTT	CASSSRASLSTDTQYF
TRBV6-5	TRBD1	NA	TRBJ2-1	TGTGCCAGATCCTCCGGGACAGGGGTTGCCTACAATGAGCAGTTCTTC	CARSSGTGVAYNEQFF
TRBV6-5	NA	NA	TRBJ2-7	TGTGCCAGCAGGACGACAGTCCCCTACGAGCAGTACTTC	CASRTTVPYEQYF
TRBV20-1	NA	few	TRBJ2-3	TGCAGTGCTAGTCATCTCCCGGGTGTGAATACGCAGTATTTT	CSASHLPGVNTQYF
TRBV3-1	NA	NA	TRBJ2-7	TGTGCCAGCAGCCAAGATCACTCCTACAGCTCCTACGAGCAGTACTTC	CASSQDHSYSSYEQYF
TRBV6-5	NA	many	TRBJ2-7	TGTGCCAGCAGCTACTTTGGCTGGGACGAGCAGTACTTC	CASSYFGWDEQYF
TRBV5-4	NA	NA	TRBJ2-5	TGTGCCAGCAGCTTGGGAGGGGGTCAAGAGACCCAGTACTTC	CASSLGGGQETQYF
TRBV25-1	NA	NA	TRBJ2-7	TGTGCCAGCAGTGGGGTCTACGAGCAGTACTTC	CASSGVYEQYF